This TCR beta chain was sequenced during a study of beta chain features in type 1 diabetes. On the study more broadly: Similarity in age, gender and cell yields was seen between patients and healthy donors.

The sequenced template was cDNA made from the entire isolated RNA. It was found that naive, central memory and regulatory T cell samples averaged around 3.8 million reads. Assay used: immunoSEQ multiplex PCR; TCRdb lists only in-frame clones, some missing. The data hold about 150,000 clones, with 10% observed a single time. This clone was observed a few times. Antigen specificity is unknown. CDR3 size: 14 residues. The germline CDR1 and CDR2 sequences are SQVTM and ANQGSEA. J gave up 3 bases and V 1 base, and 2 bases lay outside the gene matches. General study results and limits: For Type 1 diabetes patients, all four CD4+ subsets carried TCRB CDR3s that were moderately but significantly shorter.

The sequenced material came from central memory CD4+ T cells from blood. The genes are TRBV29-1 and TRBJ2-7; 11 positions agree with TRBD2. The TCR sequence derives from a man aged 30 to 39 with type 1 diabetes. For the CDR3, the DNA is TGCAGCGTTGAAGGGCTAGCGGGGGGCTACGAGCAGTACTTC. Translated, it gives CSVEGLAGGYEQYF.